These 17 T cell receptor beta chains were sequenced from one sample in a study of blood T cell dynamics during melanoma immunotherapy. The data were produced by immunoSEQ multiplex PCR, yet TCRdb's version contains in-frame clones alone and is incomplete. The sample records 15,000 to 20,000 clones, approximately 90% being singletons. The time point is: pre-treatment baseline. The source material was blood, sampled from a patient treated with checkpoint blockade. The receptors come from a human donor with melanoma.

The chain joins TRBV9 to TRBJ2-1; no definite D call. The V end was cut by 4 bases, the J end by 1 base, with 6 bases between. Germline loops: CDR1 SGDLS, CDR2 YYNGEE. The CDR3 has 13 amino acids. This CDR3 is CASSPYSYNEQFF. The DNA of the CDR3 is TGTGCCAGCAGCCCCTATTCCTACAATGAGCAGTTCTTC. Looking up the rest from reference TRBV9 and TRBJ2-1 gives the full variable domain: DSGVTQTPKHLITATGQRVTLRCSPRSGDLSVYWYQQSLDQGLQFLIQYYNGEERAKGNILERFSAQQFPDLHSELNLSSLELGDSALYFCASSPYSYNEQFFGPGTRLTVL.

Only one count was recorded for this clone. The J gene is TRBJ2-7, the V gene TRBV6-4; 8 nucleotides match TRBD1. The J segment lost 4 bases and the V segment lost 4 bases, leaving 18 bases of the junction unmatched. CDR3 length: 18 amino acids. CDR1 and CDR2 (germline): MRHNA, SNTAGT. Here the CDR3 reads CASSAVRGLQGEKYEQYF. CDR3 bases: TGTGCCAGCAGTGCCGTCCGAGGGTTACAGGGGGAAAAGTACGAGCAGTACTTC.

The V and J genes are TRBV6-5 and TRBJ2-7, with D possibly being TRBD1 (5 bases). The V gene lost 4 bases and the J gene lost 0 bases, with 13 bases spanning the gap. Germline-derived CDR1 and CDR2 are MNHEY and SVGAGI. CDR3 length equals 15 residues. The CDR3 region has the DNA TGTGCCAGCAGTTCGACGTGGGGCAGCTCCTACGAGCAGTACTTC. The encoded protein is CASSSTWGSSYEQYF.

This chain connects TRBV19 to TRBJ2-1; tentatively, D is TRBD2 (6 bases). The CDR3 consists of 14 residues. V lost 5 bases and J 4 bases, leaving 12 bases between the germline ends. Germline V gives CDR1 LNHDA, CDR2 SQIVND (reference sequence). The CDR3 DNA reads as TGTGCCAGTAGTCCACGGGACTTGTACAATGAGCAGTTCTTC. Translation gives CASSPRDLYNEQFF. The full variable domain, rest sourced from reference TRBV19 and TRBJ2-1, is DGGITQSPKYLFRKEGQNVTLSCEQNLNHDAMYWYRQDPGQGLRLIYYSQIVNDFQKGDIAEGYSVSREKKESFPLTVTSAQKNPTAFYLCASSPRDLYNEQFFGPGTRLTVL.

In this sample, this clone turned up once. The rearrangement joins TRBV7-2 to TRBJ2-1; 10 positions match TRBD2. The length of the CDR3 is 16 residues. V lost 2 bases, J lost 5 bases, and 6 bases stayed unmatched. CDR1 SGHTA and CDR2 FQGNSA come from the germline V gene. CDR3: CASSLQAGGPNNEQFF. In DNA, the CDR3 is TGTGCCAGCAGCTTACAAGCGGGGGGGCCGAACAATGAGCAGTTCTTC.

The chain recombines TRBV10-3 with TRBJ1-6; D is unresolved. Trimming cost V 0 bases and J 6 bases, with 12 bases left between them. The germline CDR1 and CDR2 sequences are ENHRY and SYGVKD. The CDR3 has 16 amino acids. In DNA form, the CDR3 reads TGTGCCATCAGTGAGTCCCGGGGAGGAGGTAATTCACCCCTCCACTTT. It yields the protein CAISESRGGGNSPLHF.

The V call is TRBV5-1, the J call TRBJ1-3; D possibly corresponds to TRBD1 (5 bases). V lost 0 bases, J lost 3 bases, and 10 bases lay in between. Germline CDR1 is SGHRS and CDR2 is YFSETQ. CDR3 size: 15 residues. The CDR3 sequence: CASSLAGQGGNTIYF. The CDR3 DNA is TGCGCCAGCAGCTTGGCCGGGCAGGGTGGAAACACCATATATTTT.

In its sample, this clone was seen once. The gene calls are TRBV5-4 and TRBJ2-5, with 11 bases aligning to TRBD1. Germline V gives CDR1 SGHNT, CDR2 YYREEE (reference sequence). The CDR3 loop spans 14 amino acids. Unmatched junction bases numbered 2, after V lost 5 bases and J lost 2 bases. Here the CDR3 reads CASRRDRGQETQYF. CDR3 sequence (DNA): TGTGCCAGCAGACGGGACAGGGGGCAAGAGACCCAGTACTTC.

This clone was recorded a few times. This rearrangement joins TRBV4-1 to TRBJ1-2, with a tentative D call TRBD1 (5 bases). V was trimmed by 0 bases and J by 4 bases, leaving 15 bases between them. The CDR3 length is 16 residues. Germline CDR1 is MGHRA and CDR2 is YSYEKL. The CDR3 coding sequence is TGCGCCAGCAGCCAAGATTTAGGGACGGAGACCTATGGCTACACCTTC. Translation gives CASSQDLGTETYGYTF.

The rearrangement links TRBV7-9 to TRBJ2-1; D unclear. The V end was cut by 1 base, the J end by 3 bases, with 10 bases between. This CDR3 contains 15 residues. Germline V gene sequence: CDR1 SEHNR, CDR2 FQNEAQ (reference sequence). The CDR3, as DNA: TGTGCCAGCAGCTTAGGGCAGGTCATCTACAATGAGCAGTTCTTC. Amino acid sequence: CASSLGQVIYNEQFF.

This sequence joins TRBV19 and TRBJ2-2, with D possibly being TRBD1 or TRBD2 (6 bases each). CDR1 and CDR2 from the germline V gene are LNHDA and SQIVND (reference sequence). V lost 6 bases and J 6 bases, leaving 17 bases between the germline ends. The CDR3 has 15 residues. The CDR3 region is CASRGGGSHSGELFF. The CDR3 DNA follows: TGTGCCAGTAGAGGAGGGGGGAGTCATTCCGGGGAGCTGTTTTTT.

This clone was counted a single time. The V and J genes are TRBV7-9 and TRBJ1-1; the D gene is possibly TRBD1 (5 bases). The ends were cut back, 2 bases at V and 10 bases at J, with 8 bases in the middle. Germline V lookup: CDR1 SEHNR, CDR2 FQNEAQ (reference sequence). The CDR3 extends over 11 amino acids. The CDR3 DNA reads as TGTGCCAGCAGCTTATGGCAGGGAGCTTTCTTT. This codes for CASSLWQGAFF. Full variable domain (outside the CDR3, taken from reference TRBV7-9 and TRBJ1-1): DTGVSQNPRHKITKRGQNVTFRCDPISEHNRLYWYRQTLGQGPEFLTYFQNEAQLEKSRLLSDRFSAERPKGSFSTLEIQRTEQGDSAMYLCASSLWQGAFFGQGTRLTVV.

The rearrangement uses TRBV7-9 and TRBJ2-2; 7 bases align to TRBD2. This CDR3 is built from 15 residues. Germline trimming cut 5 bases from V and 9 bases from J; bases unmatched to any gene: 12. Germline CDR1 reads SEHNR; CDR2 reads FQNEAQ (reference sequence). The chain's CDR3 is CASSPTGGGFRELFF. The CDR3 DNA sequence: TGTGCCAGCAGCCCCACGGGGGGAGGCTTCAGGGAGCTGTTTTTT. The entire variable domain, with the rest obtained from reference TRBV7-9 and TRBJ2-2, is as follows: DTGVSQNPRHKITKRGQNVTFRCDPISEHNRLYWYRQTLGQGPEFLTYFQNEAQLEKSRLLSDRFSAERPKGSFSTLEIQRTEQGDSAMYLCASSPTGGGFRELFFGEGSRLTVL.

The chain couples TRBV18 to TRBJ2-3; a possible D gene is TRBD2 (6 bases). This CDR3 is built from 17 residues. V dropped 3 bases and J dropped 6 bases, with 22 bases sitting between them. Germline lookup yields CDR1 KGHSH and CDR2 LQKENI. Written as DNA, the CDR3 is TGTGCCAGCTCACCCCCCTCGGGGCCTAGGAGCGGGGATACGCAGTATTTT. Translating gives CASSPPSGPRSGDTQYF.

This clone was picked up one time. The chain is built from TRBV6-6 and TRBJ1-1; no clear D gene. The CDR3 has 12 amino acids. Germline CDR1 reads MNHNY; CDR2 reads SVGAGI (reference sequence). V was trimmed by 0 bases and J by 11 bases, leaving 10 bases between them. CDR3 sequence: CASSYSSERAFF. CDR3 sequence (DNA): TGTGCCAGCAGTTACTCGAGTGAACGGGCTTTCTTT.

The rearrangement links TRBV10-3 to TRBJ2-1, with TRBD2 matching over 11 bases. The V gene's germline CDR1 is ENHRY and CDR2 SYGVKD. The ends lost 6 bases at V and 5 bases at J; junction bases unmatched: 3. This CDR3 has 14 residues. The CDR3 DNA sequence: TGTGCCATCAGAACTAGCGGGAGCAACAATGAGCAGTTCTTC. The encoded protein is CAIRTSGSNNEQFF.

The chain recombines TRBV27 with TRBJ2-7, with D uncertain. The CDR3 totals 11 residues. Trimming pared 4 bases from V and 0 bases from J, leaving 1 base between. Germline CDR1 and CDR2: MNHEY and SMNVEV (reference sequence). CDR3 loop: CASSSSYEQYF. Here the CDR3 DNA reads TGTGCCAGCAGTTCCTCCTACGAGCAGTACTTC.